The 21 T cell receptor beta chains presented below share a single source sample, sequenced in a study of OX40 agonist ivuxolimab in advanced cancers. Profiled with immunoSEQ multiplex PCR; TCRdb holds only in-frame clones, not every one. The sample includes 65,000 or so clones, around 90% seen only once; the top ten take more than 4.5%. The specimen was CD4+ or CD8+ T cells sorted from blood, collected in a trial of the OX40 agonist ivuxolimab. The receptors stem from an adult with an advanced solid tumor such as melanoma, head and neck, liver or kidney cancer.

V usage is TRBV11-3 and J usage is TRBJ2-2; 7 nucleotides align to TRBD2. CDR3 length equals 14 residues. J was trimmed by 7 bases and V by 2 bases; bases with no gene match: 4. The V gene's germline CDR1 is SGHNT and CDR2 YENEEA. In DNA, the CDR3 is TGTGCCAGCAGCTTATCGGCGGGGGTCGGGGAGCTGTTTTTT. This sequence encodes CASSLSAGVGELFF.

CDR3 region: CASSQAPGEKTQYF. In DNA, the CDR3 is TGCGCCAGCAGCCAAGCCCCGGGAGAGAAGACCCAGTACTTC. J is TRBJ2-5 and V is TRBV4-3; possible D gene TRBD2, 6 bases. From germline, CDR1 is LGHNA and CDR2 YSLEER. V was trimmed by 1 base and J by 6 bases, leaving 12 bases between them. The length of the CDR3 is 14 residues.

This clone was observed a handful of times. The chain links TRBV7-8 to TRBJ2-7; 9 bases fit TRBD1. The CDR3 is made up of 16 amino acids. After removal of 0 bases from V and 2 bases from J, the junction contained 5 bases not matched to a gene. Germline values: CDR1 SGHVS, CDR2 FQNEAQ. The CDR3 region is CASSLATGQGPYEQYF. The CDR3 nucleotides read TGTGCCAGCAGCTTAGCCACGGGACAGGGCCCCTACGAGCAGTACTTC.

This sequence joins TRBV30 and TRBJ2-7, with 8 bases identical to TRBD2. The CDR3 is made up of 14 amino acids. Germline V lookup: CDR1 GTSNPN, CDR2 SVGIG (reference sequence). Trimming at V came to 3 bases and at J to 5 bases, leaving 9 bases not matched to a gene. The DNA for the CDR3 is TGTGCCTGGAGGACAAGCGGGAGAATCAACGAGCAGTACTTC. Translating it yields CAWRTSGRINEQYF.

This sequence joins TRBV7-3 and TRBJ2-7, with D perhaps being TRBD1 or TRBD2 (6 bases each). The CDR3 loop spans 14 amino acids. In germline, CDR1 is SGHTA, CDR2 FQGTGA. V gave up 3 bases and J gave up 3 bases, with 12 bases separating them. The CDR3 here is CASSLNGGGYEQYF. The CDR3 DNA follows: TGTGCCAGCAGCTTGAACGGGGGCGGCTACGAGCAGTACTTC.

The chain links TRBV15 to TRBJ1-2; D is undetermined. The V end lost 1 base, the J end lost 4 bases, and 13 bases lay between the germline ends. From germline, CDR1 is LNHNV and CDR2 YYDKDF (reference sequence). This CDR3 is 15 amino acids long. In DNA form, the CDR3 reads TGTGCCACCAGCAGAGGGTTATCGAAGGGCTATGGCTACACCTTC. Amino acid sequence: CATSRGLSKGYGYTF.

The genes are TRBV29-1 and TRBJ2-7, with D possibly matching TRBD2 (5 bases). This CDR3 region has 14 residues. Germline assignment: CDR1 SQVTM and CDR2 ANQGSEA. V was shortened by 5 bases and J by 3 bases, with 17 bases between the two germline ends. The CDR3 coding sequence is TGCAGCGTTATTCCCCGGGATCCACTCTACGAGCAGTACTTC. Amino acid sequence: CSVIPRDPLYEQYF.

As for this clone: At one of its ends the junction is not consistent with the germline gene, which may arise from a read error. The sample contains more than one DNA sequence encoding this CDR3. The V gene is TRBV2, the J gene TRBJ1-5; TRBD1 agrees at 10 bases. Germline V gene sequence: CDR1 SNHLY, CDR2 FYNNEI. This CDR3 region has 16 residues. CDR3 in amino acids: CASSPTGGAGNQPQHF. Here the CDR3 DNA reads TGTGCCAGCAGTCCGACAGGGGGCGCAGGGAATCAGCCCCAGCACTTT. The whole variable domain, remainder taken from reference TRBV2 and TRBJ1-5, is EPEVTQTPSHQVTQMGQEVILRCVPISNHLYFYWYRQILGQKVEFLVSFYNNEISEKSEIFDDQFSVERPDGSNFTLKIRSTKLEDSAMYFCASSPTGGAGNQPQHFGDGTRLSIL.

This chain joins TRBV6-4 and TRBJ2-1; 12 bases are shared with TRBD2. Trimming removed 6 bases from V and 5 bases from J; junction bases left unmatched: 5. The CDR3 covers 15 residues. Germline CDR1 is MRHNA and CDR2 is SNTAGT. CDR3 region: CASRQTSGGHNEQFF. As DNA, the CDR3 is TGTGCCAGCAGGCAGACTAGCGGGGGCCACAATGAGCAGTTCTTC.

The V gene is TRBV11-2, the J gene TRBJ2-7; D is uncertain. Between the trimmed V and J ends, which lost 5 bases and 3 bases, there was a span of 14 bases. This CDR3 comprises 14 residues. From germline, CDR1 is SGHAT and CDR2 FQNNGV. The CDR3 nucleotides are TGTGCCAGCAGCCTCGGGTACAGCGACTACGAGCAGTACTTC. Amino acids: CASSLGYSDYEQYF.

The rearrangement links TRBV5-1 to TRBJ2-5, with D uncertain. Trimming left V 0 bases short and J 5 bases short, with 11 bases between. The CDR3 loop spans 14 amino acids. Germline V gives CDR1 SGHRS, CDR2 YFSETQ. The CDR3 loop reads CASSLGSRSETQYF. The CDR3 DNA reads TGCGCCAGCAGCTTGGGAAGCCGCTCGGAGACCCAGTACTTC.

The chain employs TRBV9 and TRBJ2-2; D gene uncertain. Germline V gene sequence: CDR1 SGDLS, CDR2 YYNGEE. The V and J ends lost 0 bases and 7 bases respectively, with 7 bases between them. This CDR3 has 13 residues. The CDR3: CASSVVVFGELFF. DNA of the CDR3: TGTGCCAGCAGCGTAGTTGTCTTCGGGGAGCTGTTTTTT.

The genes are TRBV28 and TRBJ1-6; maybe TRBD1 (5 bases). The V gene lost 11 bases and the J gene lost 7 bases, with 15 bases spanning the gap. Germline lookup yields CDR1 MDHEN and CDR2 SYDVKM. The CDR3 extends over 13 amino acids. CDR3 residues: CAVTPTENSPLHF. CDR3 bases: TGTGCCGTTACGCCGACAGAAAATTCACCCCTCCACTTT.

The chain uses TRBV28 and TRBJ1-4, with D maybe TRBD1 (5 bases). Germline values: CDR1 MDHEN, CDR2 SYDVKM. The V and J ends lost 7 bases and 2 bases respectively, with 20 bases between them. CDR3 length: 17 residues. The CDR3 DNA reads as TGTGCCAGCACCGAGGTAGTTTCGGGGGATACTAATGAAAAACTGTTTTTT. Translation gives CASTEVVSGDTNEKLFF. The entire variable domain, with the rest obtained from reference TRBV28 and TRBJ1-4, is as follows: DVKVTQSSRYLVKRTGEKVFLECVQDMDHENMFWYRQDPGLGLRLIYFSYDVKMKEKGDIPEGYSVSREKKERFSLILESASTNQTSMYLCASTEVVSGDTNEKLFFGSGTQLSVL.

This chain joins TRBV18 and TRBJ2-7; 8 bases are a match to TRBD1. Germline CDR1 KGHSH, CDR2 LQKENI. V was clipped by 4 bases and J by 1 base; unmatched bases: 6. The CDR3 extends over 15 amino acids. Here the CDR3 reads CASSLFGTGSYEQYF. CDR3 nucleotides: TGTGCCAGCTCACTCTTCGGGACAGGTTCCTACGAGCAGTACTTC.

The table lists this clone with a few counts. The chain employs TRBV19 and TRBJ2-3; 8 bases align to TRBD2. The CDR3 contains 13 residues. The germline gives CDR1 LNHDA, CDR2 SQIVND (reference sequence). CDR3 region: CASGSRGTDTQYF. CDR3 sequence (DNA): TGTGCGAGCGGGAGTAGGGGCACAGATACGCAGTATTTT.

The chain carries TRBV7-3 and TRBJ1-6; unclear D gene. The CDR3 has 13 amino acids. The germline CDR1 and CDR2 sequences are SGHTA and FQGTGA. Trimming shortened V by 2 bases and J by 13 bases, and 12 bases separated the two germline ends. The CDR3 DNA sequence: TGTGCCAGCAGCTTAGGACGGGGTTTTCCCCTCCACTTT. Protein: CASSLGRGFPLHF.

V gene TRBV13 combines with J gene TRBJ1-1; a weak D match, TRBD1 (6 bases). V was clipped by 5 bases and J by 4 bases, with 14 bases between them. The CDR3 contains 14 residues. Germline CDR1 reads PRHDT; CDR2 reads FYEKMQ (reference sequence). In DNA, the CDR3 is TGTGCCAGCAGCCGAATACAGGGCCCCACTGAAGCTTTCTTT. Translating it yields CASSRIQGPTEAFF. Supplemented by reference TRBV13 and TRBJ1-1, the full variable domain reads AAGVIQSPRHLIKEKRETATLKCYPIPRHDTVYWYQQGPGQDPQFLISFYEKMQSDKGSIPDRFSAQQFSDYHSELNMSSLELGDSALYFCASSRIQGPTEAFFGQGTRLTVV.

The chain is built from TRBV11-3 and TRBJ2-3; TRBD2 agrees at 14 bases. Trimming cost V 4 bases and J 1 base; bases outside gene matches: 7. Germline-derived CDR1 and CDR2 are SGHNT and YENEEA. The CDR3 is 18 residues long. CDR3: CASSSGLAGGLGTDTQYF. CDR3 in DNA: TGTGCCAGCAGCTCCGGACTAGCGGGGGGCCTTGGCACAGATACGCAGTATTTT.

This chain connects TRBV9 to TRBJ2-5; 7 nucleotides align to TRBD1. The V gene's germline CDR1 is SGDLS and CDR2 YYNGEE. The CDR3 has 15 amino acids. The ends lost 5 bases at V and 5 bases at J; junction bases unmatched: 12. The CDR3 spells CASSDTTRRGETQYF. DNA of the CDR3: TGTGCCAGCAGTGATACGACACGCAGGGGGGAGACCCAGTACTTC.

V is TRBV19 and J is TRBJ1-5; 9 nucleotides line up with TRBD1. J was trimmed by 3 bases and V by 9 bases; bases with no gene match: 3. This CDR3 region has 13 residues. Germline lookup yields CDR1 LNHDA and CDR2 SQIVND (reference sequence). The CDR3 region is CASRDRDNQPQHF. The CDR3 DNA reads TGTGCCAGCCGGGACAGGGACAATCAGCCCCAGCATTTT.